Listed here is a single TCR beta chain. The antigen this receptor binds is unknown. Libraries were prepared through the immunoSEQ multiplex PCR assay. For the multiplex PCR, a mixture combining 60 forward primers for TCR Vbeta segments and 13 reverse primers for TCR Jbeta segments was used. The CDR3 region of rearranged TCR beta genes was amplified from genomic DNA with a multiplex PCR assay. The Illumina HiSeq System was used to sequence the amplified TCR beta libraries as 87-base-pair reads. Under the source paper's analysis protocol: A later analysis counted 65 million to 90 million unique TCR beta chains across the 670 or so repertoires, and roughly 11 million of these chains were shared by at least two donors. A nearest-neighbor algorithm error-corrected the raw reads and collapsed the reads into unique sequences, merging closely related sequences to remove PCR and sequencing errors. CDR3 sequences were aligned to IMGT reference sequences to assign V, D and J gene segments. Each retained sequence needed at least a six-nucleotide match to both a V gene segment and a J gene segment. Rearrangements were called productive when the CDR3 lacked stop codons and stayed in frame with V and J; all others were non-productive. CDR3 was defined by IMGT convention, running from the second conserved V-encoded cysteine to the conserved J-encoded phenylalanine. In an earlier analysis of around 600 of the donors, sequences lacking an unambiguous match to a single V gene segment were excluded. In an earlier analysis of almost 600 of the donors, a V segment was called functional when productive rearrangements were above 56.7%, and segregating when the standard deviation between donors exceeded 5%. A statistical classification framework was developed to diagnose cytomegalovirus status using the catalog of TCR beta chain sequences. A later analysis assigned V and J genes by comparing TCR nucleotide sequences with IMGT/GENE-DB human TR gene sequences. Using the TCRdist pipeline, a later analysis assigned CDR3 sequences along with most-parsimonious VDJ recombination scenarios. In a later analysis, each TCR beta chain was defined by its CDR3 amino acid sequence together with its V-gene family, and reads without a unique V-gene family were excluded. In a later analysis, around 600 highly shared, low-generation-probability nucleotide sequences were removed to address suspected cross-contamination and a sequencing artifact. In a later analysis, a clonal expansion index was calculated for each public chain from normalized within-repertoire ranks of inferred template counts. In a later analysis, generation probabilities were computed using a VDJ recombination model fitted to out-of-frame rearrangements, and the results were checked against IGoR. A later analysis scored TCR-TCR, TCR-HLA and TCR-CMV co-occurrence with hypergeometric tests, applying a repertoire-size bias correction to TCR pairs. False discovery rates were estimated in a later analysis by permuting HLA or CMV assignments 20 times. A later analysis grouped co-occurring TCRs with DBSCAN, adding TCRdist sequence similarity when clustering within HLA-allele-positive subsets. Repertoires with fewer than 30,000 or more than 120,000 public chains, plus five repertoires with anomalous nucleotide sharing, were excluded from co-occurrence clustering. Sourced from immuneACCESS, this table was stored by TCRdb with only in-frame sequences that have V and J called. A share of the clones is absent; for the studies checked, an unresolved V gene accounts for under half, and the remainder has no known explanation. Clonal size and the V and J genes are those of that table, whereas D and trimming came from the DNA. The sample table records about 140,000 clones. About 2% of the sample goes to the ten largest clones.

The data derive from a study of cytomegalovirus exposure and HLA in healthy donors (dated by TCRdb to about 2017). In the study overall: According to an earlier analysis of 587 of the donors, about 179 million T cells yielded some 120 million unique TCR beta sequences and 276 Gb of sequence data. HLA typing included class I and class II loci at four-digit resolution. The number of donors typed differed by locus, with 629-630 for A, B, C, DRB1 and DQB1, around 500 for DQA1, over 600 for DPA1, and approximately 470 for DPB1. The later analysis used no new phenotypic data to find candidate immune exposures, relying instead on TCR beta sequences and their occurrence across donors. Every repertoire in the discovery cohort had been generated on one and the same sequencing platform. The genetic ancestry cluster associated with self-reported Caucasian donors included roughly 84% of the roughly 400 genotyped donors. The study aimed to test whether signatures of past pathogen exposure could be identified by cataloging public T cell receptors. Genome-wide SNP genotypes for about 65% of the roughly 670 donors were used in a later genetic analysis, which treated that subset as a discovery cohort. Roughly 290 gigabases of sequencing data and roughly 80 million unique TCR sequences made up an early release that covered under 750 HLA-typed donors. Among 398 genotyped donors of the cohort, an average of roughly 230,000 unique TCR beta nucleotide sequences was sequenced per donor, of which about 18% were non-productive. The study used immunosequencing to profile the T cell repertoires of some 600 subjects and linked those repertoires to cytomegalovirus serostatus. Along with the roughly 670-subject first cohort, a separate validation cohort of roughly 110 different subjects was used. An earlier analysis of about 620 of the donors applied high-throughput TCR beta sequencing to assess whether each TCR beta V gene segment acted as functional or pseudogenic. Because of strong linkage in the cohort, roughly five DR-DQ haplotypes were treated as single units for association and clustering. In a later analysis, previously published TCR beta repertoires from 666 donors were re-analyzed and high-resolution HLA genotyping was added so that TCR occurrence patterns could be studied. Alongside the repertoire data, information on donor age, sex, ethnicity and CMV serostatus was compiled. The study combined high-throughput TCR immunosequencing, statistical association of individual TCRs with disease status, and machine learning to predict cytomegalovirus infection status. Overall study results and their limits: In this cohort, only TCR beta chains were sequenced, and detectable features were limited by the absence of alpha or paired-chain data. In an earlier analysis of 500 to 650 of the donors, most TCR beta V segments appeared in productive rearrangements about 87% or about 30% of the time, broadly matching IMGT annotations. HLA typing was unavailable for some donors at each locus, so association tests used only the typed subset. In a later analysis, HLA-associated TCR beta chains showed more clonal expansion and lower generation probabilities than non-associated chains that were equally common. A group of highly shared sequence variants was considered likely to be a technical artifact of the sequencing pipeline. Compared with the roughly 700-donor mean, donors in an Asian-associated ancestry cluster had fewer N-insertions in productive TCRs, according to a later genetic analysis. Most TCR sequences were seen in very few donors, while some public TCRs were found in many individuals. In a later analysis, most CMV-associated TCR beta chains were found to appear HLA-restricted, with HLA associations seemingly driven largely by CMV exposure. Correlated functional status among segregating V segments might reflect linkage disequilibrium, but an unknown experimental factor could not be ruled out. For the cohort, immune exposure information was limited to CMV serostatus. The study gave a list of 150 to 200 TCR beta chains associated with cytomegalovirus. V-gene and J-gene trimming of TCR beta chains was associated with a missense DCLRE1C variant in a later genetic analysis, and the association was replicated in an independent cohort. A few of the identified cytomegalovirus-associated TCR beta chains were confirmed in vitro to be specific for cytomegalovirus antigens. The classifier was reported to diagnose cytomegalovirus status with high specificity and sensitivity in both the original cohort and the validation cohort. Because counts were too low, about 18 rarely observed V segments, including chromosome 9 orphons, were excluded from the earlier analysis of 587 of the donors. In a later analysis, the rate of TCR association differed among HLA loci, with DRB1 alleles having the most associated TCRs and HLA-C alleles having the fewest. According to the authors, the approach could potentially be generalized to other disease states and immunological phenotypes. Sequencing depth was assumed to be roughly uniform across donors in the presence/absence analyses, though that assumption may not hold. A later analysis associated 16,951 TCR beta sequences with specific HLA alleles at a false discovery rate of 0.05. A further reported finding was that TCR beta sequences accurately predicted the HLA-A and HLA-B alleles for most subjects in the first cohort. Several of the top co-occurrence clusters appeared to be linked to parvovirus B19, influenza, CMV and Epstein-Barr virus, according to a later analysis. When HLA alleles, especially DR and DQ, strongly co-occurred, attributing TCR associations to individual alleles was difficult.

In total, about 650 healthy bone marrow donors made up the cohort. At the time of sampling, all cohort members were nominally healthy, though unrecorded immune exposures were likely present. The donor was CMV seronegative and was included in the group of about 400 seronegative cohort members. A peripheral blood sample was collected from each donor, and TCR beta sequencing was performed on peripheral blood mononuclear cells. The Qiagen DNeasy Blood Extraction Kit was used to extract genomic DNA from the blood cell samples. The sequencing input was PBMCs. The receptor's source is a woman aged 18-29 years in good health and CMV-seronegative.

The bases are TGTGCCAGCAGCGTAAATCCTCGTAATGAAAAACTGTTTTTT. Its coded protein is CASSVNPRNEKLFF. The chain is encoded by TRBV9 joined to TRBJ1-4, with the D gene not clear enough to name. A distance of 8 bases separates the germline ends of V and J, which lose 1 base and 4 bases respectively. CDR1 and CDR2 (SGDLS, YYNGEE) derive from the germline V gene. The CDR3 runs 14 residues from the cysteine to the phenylalanine. Just CDR3 DNA is preserved here, 42 bases in frame from base 1. The full variable domain, completed from the reference TRBV9 and TRBJ1-4 proteins outside the CDR3, reads DSGVTQTPKHLITATGQRVTLRCSPRSGDLSVYWYQQSLDQGLQFLIQYYNGEERAKGNILERFSAQQFPDLHSELNLSSLELGDSALYFCASSVNPRNEKLFFGSGTQLSVL.